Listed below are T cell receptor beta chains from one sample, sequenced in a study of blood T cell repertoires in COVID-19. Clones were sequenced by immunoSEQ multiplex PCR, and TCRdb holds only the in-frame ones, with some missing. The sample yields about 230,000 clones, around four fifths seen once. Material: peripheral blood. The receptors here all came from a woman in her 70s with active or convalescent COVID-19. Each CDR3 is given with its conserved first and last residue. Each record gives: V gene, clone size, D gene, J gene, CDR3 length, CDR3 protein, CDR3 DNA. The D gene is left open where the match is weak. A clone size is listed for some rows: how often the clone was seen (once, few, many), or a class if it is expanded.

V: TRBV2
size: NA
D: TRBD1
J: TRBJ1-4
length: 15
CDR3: CASSEAGQKSEKLFF
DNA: TGTGCCAGCAGTGAAGCGGGACAGAAAAGCGAAAAACTGTTTTTT

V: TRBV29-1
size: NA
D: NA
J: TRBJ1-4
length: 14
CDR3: CSVDGGGGNEKLFF
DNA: TGCAGCGTTGATGGCGGGGGAGGGAATGAAAAACTGTTTTTT

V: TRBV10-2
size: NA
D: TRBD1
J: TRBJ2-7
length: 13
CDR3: CASRAGGGYEQYF
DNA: TGCGCCAGCAGAGCAGGGGGCGGCTACGAGCAGTACTTC

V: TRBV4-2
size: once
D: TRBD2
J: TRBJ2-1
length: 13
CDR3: CASSQDGGRTSLF
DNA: TGTGCCAGCAGCCAAGATGGGGGGAGGACTAGTCTCTTC

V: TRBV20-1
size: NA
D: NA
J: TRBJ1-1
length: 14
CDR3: CSASPPGRGTQAFF
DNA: TGCAGTGCTAGTCCCCCAGGGAGGGGCACTCAAGCTTTCTTT

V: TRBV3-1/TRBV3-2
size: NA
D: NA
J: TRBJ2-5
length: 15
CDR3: CASSQVTTAEETQYF
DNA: TGTGCCAGCAGCCAGGTTACTACCGCTGAGGAGACCCAGTACTTC

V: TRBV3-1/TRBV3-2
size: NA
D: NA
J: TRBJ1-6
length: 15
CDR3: CASSQVGVGILSLHF
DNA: TGTGCCAGCAGCCAAGTGGGAGTAGGGATTTTATCCCTCCACTTT

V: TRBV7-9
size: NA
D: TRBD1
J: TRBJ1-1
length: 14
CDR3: CASSFLIGTGEAFF
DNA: TGTGCCAGCAGCTTCCTCATTGGGACAGGGGAAGCTTTCTTT

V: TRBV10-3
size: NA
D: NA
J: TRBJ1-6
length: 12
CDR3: CAISESRGSLHF
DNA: TGTGCCATCAGTGAAAGTCGGGGGTCCCTCCACTTT

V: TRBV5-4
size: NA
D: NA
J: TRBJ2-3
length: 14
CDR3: CASSSWSLTDTQYF
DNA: TGTGCCAGCAGCAGCTGGTCTCTCACAGATACGCAGTATTTT

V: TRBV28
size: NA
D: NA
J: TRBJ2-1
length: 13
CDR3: CASSLIVRNEQFF
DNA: TGTGCCAGCAGTTTGATTGTTCGGAATGAGCAGTTCTTC

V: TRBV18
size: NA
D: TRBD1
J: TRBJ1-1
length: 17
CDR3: CASSPPSGTGKDTEAFF
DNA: TGTGCCAGCTCACCACCGAGTGGGACAGGGAAGGACACTGAAGCTTTCTTT

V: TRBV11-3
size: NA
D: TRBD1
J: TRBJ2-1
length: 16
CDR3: CASSGTTGVSYNEQFF
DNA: TGTGCCAGCAGCGGTACGACAGGGGTGTCCTACAATGAGCAGTTCTTC

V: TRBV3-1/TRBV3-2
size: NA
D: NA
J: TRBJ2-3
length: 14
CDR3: CASSLWTSTDTQYF
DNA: TGTGCCAGCAGCCTTTGGACTAGCACAGATACGCAGTATTTT

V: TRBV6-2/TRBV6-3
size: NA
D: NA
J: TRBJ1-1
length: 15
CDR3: CASSYGGGIRTEAFF
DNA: TGTGCCAGCAGTTACGGGGGGGGCATTAGGACTGAAGCTTTCTTT

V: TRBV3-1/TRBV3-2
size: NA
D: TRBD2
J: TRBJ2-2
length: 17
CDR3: CASSPSSWTSLTGELFF
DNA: TGTGCCAGCAGCCCAAGCTCTTGGACTAGCCTTACCGGGGAGCTGTTTTTT

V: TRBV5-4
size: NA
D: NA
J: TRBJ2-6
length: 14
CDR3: CASSGHSGANVLTF
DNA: TGTGCCAGCAGCGGACACTCTGGGGCCAACGTCCTGACTTTC

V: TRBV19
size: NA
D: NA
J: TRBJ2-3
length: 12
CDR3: CASSPHQDTQYF
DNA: TGTGCCAGTAGTCCCCATCAAGATACGCAGTATTTT

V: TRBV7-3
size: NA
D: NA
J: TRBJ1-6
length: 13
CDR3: CASSSNTGLPLHF
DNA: TGTGCCAGCAGCTCCAACACAGGGTTACCCCTCCACTTT

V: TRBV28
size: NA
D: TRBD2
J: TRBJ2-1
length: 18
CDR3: CASTPGLAGVMRQDEQFF
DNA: TGTGCCAGCACCCCGGGACTAGCGGGGGTGATGAGGCAAGATGAGCAGTTCTTC

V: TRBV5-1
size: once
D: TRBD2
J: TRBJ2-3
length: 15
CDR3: CASSLGLAVTDTQYF
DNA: TGCGCCAGCAGCTTGGGGCTAGCGGTCACAGATACGCAGTATTTT

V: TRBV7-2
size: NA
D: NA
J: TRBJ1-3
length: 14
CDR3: CASSPLTGGNTIYF
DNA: TGTGCCAGCAGCCCCTTGACAGGAGGAAACACCATATATTTT

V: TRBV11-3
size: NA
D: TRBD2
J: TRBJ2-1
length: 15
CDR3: CASSLGLATNNEQFF
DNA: TGTGCCAGCAGCTTAGGACTAGCGACTAACAATGAGCAGTTCTTC

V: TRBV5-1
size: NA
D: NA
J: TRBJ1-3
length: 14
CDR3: CASSPLGAGNTIYF
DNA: TGCGCCAGCAGCCCTCTGGGGGCCGGAAACACCATATATTTT

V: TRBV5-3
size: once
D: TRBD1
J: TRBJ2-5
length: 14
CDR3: CARINRGRGETQYF
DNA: TGTGCCAGAATAAACAGGGGAAGGGGAGAGACCCAGTACTTC

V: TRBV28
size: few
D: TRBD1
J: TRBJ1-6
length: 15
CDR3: CASSLAGGGYSPLHF
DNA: TGTGCCAGCAGTTTAGCAGGGGGAGGTTATTCACCCCTCCACTTT

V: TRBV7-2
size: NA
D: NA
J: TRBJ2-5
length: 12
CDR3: CASSPAMRTQYF
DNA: TGTGCCAGCAGCCCTGCGATGAGGACCCAGTACTTC

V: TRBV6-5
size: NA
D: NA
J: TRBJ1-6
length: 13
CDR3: CASSPGGNSPLHF
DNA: TGTGCCAGCAGTCCAGGAGGAAATTCACCCCTCCACTTT

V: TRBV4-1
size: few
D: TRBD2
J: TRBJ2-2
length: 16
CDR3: CASSRLAGVLTGELFF
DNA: TGCGCCAGCAGCCGATTAGCGGGAGTACTCACCGGGGAGCTGTTTTTT

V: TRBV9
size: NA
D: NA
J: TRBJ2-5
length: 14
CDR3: CASSEMLASQTQYF
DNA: TGTGCCAGCAGCGAGATGCTAGCTTCCCAGACCCAGTACTTC

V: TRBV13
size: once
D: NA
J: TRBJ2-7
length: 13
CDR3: CASSARRGGEQYF
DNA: TGTGCCAGCAGCGCCCGCAGGGGCGGGGAGCAGTACTTC

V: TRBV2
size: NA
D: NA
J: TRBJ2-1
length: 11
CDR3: CASSDRDEQFF
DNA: TGTGCCAGCAGTGACAGGGATGAGCAGTTCTTC